This TCR beta chain emerged from a study of T cells in localized non-small cell lung cancer. The CDR3 spans 15 residues. Trimming cost V 6 bases and J 0 bases, with 14 bases left between them. This table comes from immunoSEQ multiplex PCR, and its TCRdb copy is limited to in-frame clones, with some not included. The data show roughly 4,200 clones, about 25% seen once. This clone was recorded a few times. What it binds is not known. Study-level findings and limits: Highest T cell clonality was seen in uninvolved adjacent lung, surpassing that measured in tumor.

Sequencing was performed on lung tumor tissue, taken before any cancer treatment. The source of this sequence is a male donor at least 60 years old with stage I lung adenocarcinoma. The V call is TRBV23-1, the J call TRBJ1-2, with no clear D. TRBV23-1 is placed among ORFs of uncertain function. CDR3 bases: TGCGCCAGCAGCCAAGAAACGGAAGCTAACTATGGCTACACCTTC. Translating gives CASSQETEANYGYTF.